This T cell receptor (beta chain) was documented in a study of T cell responses to AZD1222 COVID-19 vaccine. Study-level results: The study found Spike-specific TCR breadth and depth rose after two AZD1222 doses. At study baseline, merely five or six AZD1222 recipients were seropositive. Of spike-specific TCRs, nearly half reportedly target regions left unmutated in variants.

TCRdb keeps only in-frame clones here, not all; method: immunoSEQ multiplex PCR. The sample includes about 200,000 clones, approximately 94% seen only once; the top ten take around 3.6%. The CDR3 is 13 residues long. The V gene's germline CDR1 is MDHEN and CDR2 SYDVKM. V shed 8 bases and J shed 2 bases, with 12 bases lying between them. On this clone: The target antigen is unknown.

The sequence was obtained from an adult who received the MenACWY meningococcal vaccine as a control. The chain couples TRBV28 to TRBJ1-1, with a possible D match to TRBD1 (5 bases). The sample was peripheral blood, taken 28 days after the second dose of the MenACWY control vaccine. The CDR3 here is CASSGSINTEAFF. CDR3 nucleotide sequence: TGTGCCAGCTCAGGGTCGATAAACACTGAAGCTTTCTTT.